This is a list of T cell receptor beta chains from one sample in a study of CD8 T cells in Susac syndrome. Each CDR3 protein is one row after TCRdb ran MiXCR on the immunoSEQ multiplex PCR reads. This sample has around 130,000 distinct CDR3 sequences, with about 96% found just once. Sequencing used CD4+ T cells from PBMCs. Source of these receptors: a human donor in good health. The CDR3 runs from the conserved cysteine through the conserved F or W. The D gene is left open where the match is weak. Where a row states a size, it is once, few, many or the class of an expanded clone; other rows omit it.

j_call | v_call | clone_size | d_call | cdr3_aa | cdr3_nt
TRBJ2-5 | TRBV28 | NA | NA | CASRLGGTFQETQYF | TGTGCCAGCAGGTTGGGGGGCACCTTTCAAGAGACCCAGTACTTC
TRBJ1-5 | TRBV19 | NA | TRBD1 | CASRPGTANQPQHF | TGTGCCAGTAGGCCTGGGACAGCAAATCAGCCCCAGCATTTT
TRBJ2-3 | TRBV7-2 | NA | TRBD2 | CASSLAGGRSNTQYF | TGTGCCAGCAGCCTAGCGGGAGGGCGTTCGAATACGCAGTATTTT
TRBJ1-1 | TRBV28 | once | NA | CASRATSYTEAFF | TGTGCCAGCAGAGCCACAAGCTACACTGAAGCTTTCTTT
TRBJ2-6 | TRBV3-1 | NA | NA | CASSQIWGSGANVLTF | TGTGCCAGCAGCCAAATATGGGGCTCTGGGGCCAACGTCCTGACTTTC
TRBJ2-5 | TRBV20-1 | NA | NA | CSAREGGVTQYF | TGCAGTGCTAGAGAGGGCGGGGTGACCCAGTACTTC
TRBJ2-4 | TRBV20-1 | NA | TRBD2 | CSASGGGLAKNIQYF | TGCAGTGCTTCGGGAGGCGGTCTAGCCAAAAACATTCAGTACTTC
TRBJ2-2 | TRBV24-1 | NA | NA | CATRASSGTGELFF | TGTGCCACCAGGGCCTCCTCGGGAACCGGGGAGCTGTTTTTT
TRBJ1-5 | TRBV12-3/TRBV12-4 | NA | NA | CASRQDEQPQHF | TGTGCCAGCAGACAGGACGAGCAGCCCCAGCATTTT
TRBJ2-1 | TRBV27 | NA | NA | CASSSTRSFYNEQFF | TGTGCCAGCAGTTCCACTCGCAGCTTCTACAATGAGCAGTTCTTC
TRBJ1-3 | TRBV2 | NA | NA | CASRADISGNTIYF | TGTGCCAGCAGGGCGGACATTTCAGGAAACACCATATATTTT
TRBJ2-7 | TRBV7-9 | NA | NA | CASSLEGPGHEQYF | TGTGCCAGCAGCTTAGAGGGGCCGGGTCACGAGCAGTACTTC
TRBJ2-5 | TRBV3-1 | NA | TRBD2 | CASSYSSGWGRQETQYF | TGTGCCAGCAGCTACTCTAGCGGGTGGGGCCGACAAGAGACCCAGTACTTC
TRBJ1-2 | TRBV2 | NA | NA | CASSEAQFVYGYTF | TGTGCCAGCAGTGAAGCGCAATTTGTCTATGGCTACACCTTC
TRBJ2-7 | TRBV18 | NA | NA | CASSSGTVTNYEQYF | TGTGCCAGCTCATCGGGGACGGTTACAAACTACGAGCAGTACTTC
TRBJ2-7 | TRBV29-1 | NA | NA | CSVRTDRLEQYF | TGCAGCGTGAGGACAGACCGCTTGGAGCAGTACTTC
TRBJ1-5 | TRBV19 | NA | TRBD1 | CATRDRPNSNQPQHF | TGTGCCACTCGGGACAGACCAAATAGCAATCAGCCCCAGCATTTT
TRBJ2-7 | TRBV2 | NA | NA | CASSTQGSEQYF | TGTGCCAGCAGCACTCAGGGTTCCGAGCAGTACTTC
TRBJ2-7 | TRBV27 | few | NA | CASSLRLASYEQYF | TGTGCCAGCAGTTTGAGGCTAGCGTCCTACGAGCAGTACTTC
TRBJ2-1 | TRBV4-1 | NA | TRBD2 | CASSQTGLAGLNEQFF | TGCGCCAGCAGCCAAACCGGACTAGCGGGACTCAATGAGCAGTTCTTC
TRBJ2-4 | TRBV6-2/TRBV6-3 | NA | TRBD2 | CASGTRPGGTNIQYF | TGTGCCAGCGGAACTCGACCCGGGGGGACAAACATTCAGTACTTC
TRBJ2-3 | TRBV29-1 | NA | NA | CSVEGPGTDTQYF | TGCAGCGTTGAAGGCCCAGGCACAGATACGCAGTATTTT
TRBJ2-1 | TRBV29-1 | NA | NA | CSVEFSNHYNEQFF | TGCAGCGTTGAGTTCTCCAATCACTACAATGAGCAGTTCTTC
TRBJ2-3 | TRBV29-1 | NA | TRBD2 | CSVAGGQTDTQYF | TGCAGCGTTGCGGGGGGGCAAACAGATACGCAGTATTTT
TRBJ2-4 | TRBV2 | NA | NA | CASSGKHINIQYF | TGTGCCAGCAGTGGAAAACACATAAACATTCAGTACTTC
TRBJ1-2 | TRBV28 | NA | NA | CASSRFNYGYTF | TGTGCCAGCAGCCGTTTCAACTATGGCTACACCTTC
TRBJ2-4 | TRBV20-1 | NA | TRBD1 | CSANDRGSSQNIQYF | TGCAGTGCAAATGACAGGGGGTCCTCGCAAAACATTCAGTACTTC
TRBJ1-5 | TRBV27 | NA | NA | CASSRQHNQPQHF | TGTGCCAGCAGTCGACAGCACAATCAGCCCCAGCATTTT